This TCR beta chain appears in the sequencing data of a study of blood T cell repertoires in COVID-19. Study in general: Acute-phase and convalescent COVID-19 samples originated in the United States, Italy and Spain. From T cells, B-cell-depleted T cells, or PBMCs came the material, which was cDNA or gDNA.

Per the authors' pipeline: Nucleated cell counts were estimated from reference gene primer amplification. Sequencing used immunoSEQ multiplex PCR; TCRdb keeps in-frame clones, though not all of them. That table supplies the V and J calls and clone size; D and trimming were determined from the DNA. The sample yields 220,000 or so clones, about three quarters seen once. Per germline, CDR1 SGHTS and CDR2 YDEGEE. This CDR3 spans 13 amino acids. Trimming pared 4 bases from V and 6 bases from J, leaving 10 bases between. This TCR derives from a woman in her sixties or seventies with acute or convalescent COVID-19. The sequencing sample was made of peripheral blood. The chain couples TRBV5-8 to TRBJ2-2; tentative D call: TRBD2 (5 bases). CDR3 nucleotide sequence: TGTGCCAGCAGCCCCGTGCGGGCCGGGGAGCTGTTTTTT. Its protein product is CASSPVRAGELFF.